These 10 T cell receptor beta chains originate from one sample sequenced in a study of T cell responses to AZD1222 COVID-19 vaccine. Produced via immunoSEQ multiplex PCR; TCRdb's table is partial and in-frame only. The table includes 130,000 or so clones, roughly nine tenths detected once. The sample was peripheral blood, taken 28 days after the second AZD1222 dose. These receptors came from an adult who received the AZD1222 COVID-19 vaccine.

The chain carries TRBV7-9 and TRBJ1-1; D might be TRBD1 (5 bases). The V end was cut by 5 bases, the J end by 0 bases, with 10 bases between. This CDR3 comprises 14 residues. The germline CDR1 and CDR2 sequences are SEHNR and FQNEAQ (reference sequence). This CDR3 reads CASSQGFVNTEAFF. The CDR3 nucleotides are TGTGCCAGCAGCCAGGGATTTGTGAACACTGAAGCTTTCTTT.

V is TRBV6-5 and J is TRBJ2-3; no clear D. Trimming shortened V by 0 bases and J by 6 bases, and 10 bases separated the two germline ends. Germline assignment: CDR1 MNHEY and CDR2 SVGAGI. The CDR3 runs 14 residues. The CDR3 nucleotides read TGTGCCAGCAGTTACTCGATATACTCCGATACGCAGTATTTT. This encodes CASSYSIYSDTQYF.

CDR3 nucleotide sequence: TGTGCCAGCAGTTTGCGACTAGCGGGAATGAATGAGCAGTTCTTC. Translating gives CASSLRLAGMNEQFF. V and J are TRBV28 and TRBJ2-1, with TRBD2 matching 11 bases. The CDR3 loop spans 15 amino acids. The junction had 5 bases not matched to a gene; V was cut back by 3 bases and J by 7 bases. CDR1 and CDR2 from the germline V gene are MDHEN and SYDVKM. Combining the CDR3 with reference TRBV28 and TRBJ2-1 gives the whole variable domain DVKVTQSSRYLVKRTGEKVFLECVQDMDHENMFWYRQDPGLGLRLIYFSYDVKMKEKGDIPEGYSVSREKKERFSLILESASTNQTSMYLCASSLRLAGMNEQFFGPGTRLTVL.

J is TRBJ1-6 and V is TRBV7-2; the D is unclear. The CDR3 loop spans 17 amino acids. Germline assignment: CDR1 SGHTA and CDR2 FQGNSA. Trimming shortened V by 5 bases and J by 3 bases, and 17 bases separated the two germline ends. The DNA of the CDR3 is TGTGCCAGCAGCCGCCTAGGCCGACCGTTCTATAATTCACCCCTCCACTTT. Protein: CASSRLGRPFYNSPLHF.

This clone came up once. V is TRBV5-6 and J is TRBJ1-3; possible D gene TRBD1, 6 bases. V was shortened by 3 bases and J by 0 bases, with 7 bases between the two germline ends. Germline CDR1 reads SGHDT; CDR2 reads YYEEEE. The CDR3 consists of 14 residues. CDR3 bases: TGTGCCAGCAGCTGGGACATCTCTGGAAACACCATATATTTT. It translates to CASSWDISGNTIYF.

CDR3 protein: CATSKTRTGNLEKLFF. CDR3 sequence (DNA): TGTGCCACCAGCAAAACCCGGACAGGGAACCTTGAAAAACTGTTTTTT. The V gene is TRBV15, the J gene TRBJ1-4; 8 bases line up with TRBD1. CDR3 length equals 16 residues. The J segment lost 7 bases and the V segment lost 4 bases, leaving 11 bases of the junction unmatched. Germline loops: CDR1 LNHNV, CDR2 YYDKDF (reference sequence).

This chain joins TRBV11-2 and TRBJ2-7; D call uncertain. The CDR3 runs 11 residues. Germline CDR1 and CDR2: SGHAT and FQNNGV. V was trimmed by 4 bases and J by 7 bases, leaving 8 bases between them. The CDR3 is CASSYTGEQYF. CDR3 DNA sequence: TGTGCCAGCAGCTACACTGGGGAGCAGTACTTC.

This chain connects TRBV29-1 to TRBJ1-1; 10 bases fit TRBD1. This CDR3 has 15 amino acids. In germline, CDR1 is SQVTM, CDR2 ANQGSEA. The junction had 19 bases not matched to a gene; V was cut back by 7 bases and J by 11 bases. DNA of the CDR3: TGCAGCGCCCTGGGTGGGACAGGGGCACGATTTGGGGCTTTCTTT. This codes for CSALGGTGARFGAFF.

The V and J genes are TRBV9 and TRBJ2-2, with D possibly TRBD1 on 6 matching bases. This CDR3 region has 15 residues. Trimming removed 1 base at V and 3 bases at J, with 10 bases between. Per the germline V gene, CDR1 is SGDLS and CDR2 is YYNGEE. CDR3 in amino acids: CASSVLGGYTGELFF. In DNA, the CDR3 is TGTGCCAGCAGCGTATTAGGGGGTTACACCGGGGAGCTGTTTTTT. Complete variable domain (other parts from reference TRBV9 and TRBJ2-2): DSGVTQTPKHLITATGQRVTLRCSPRSGDLSVYWYQQSLDQGLQFLIQYYNGEERAKGNILERFSAQQFPDLHSELNLSSLELGDSALYFCASSVLGGYTGELFFGEGSRLTVL.

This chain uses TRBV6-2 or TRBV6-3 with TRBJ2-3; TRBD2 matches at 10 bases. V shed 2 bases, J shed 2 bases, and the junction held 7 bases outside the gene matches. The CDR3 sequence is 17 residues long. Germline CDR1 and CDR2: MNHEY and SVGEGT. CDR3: CASSYGPAGGPTDTQYF. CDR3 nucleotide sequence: TGTGCCAGCAGTTACGGGCCAGCGGGAGGGCCCACAGATACGCAGTATTTT.